The sequence of this T cell receptor (beta chain) was determined in a study of tumour-infiltrating T cells in Burkitt lymphoma. Background on the study: All epidemiological Burkitt lymphoma subtypes were represented in the cohort. Productive clonality predicted overall and progression-free survival.

This CDR3 contains 18 residues. Trimming cost V 8 bases and J 2 bases, with 25 bases left between them. Findings of the study overall: Several public clonotypes recurred in numerous Burkitt lymphoma patients.

This clone occurred once. Its cognate antigen is unknown. The repertoire was sequenced with immunoSEQ multiplex PCR; TCRdb's copy has only in-frame clones and lacks some. The table includes some 6,600 clones, under 90% detected once. The chain recombines TRBV23-1 with TRBJ1-5; no clear D gene. TRBV23-1 is reported as an ORF; its role is uncertain. The sequenced material came from tumor tissue. The sequence was collected from a human donor with Burkitt lymphoma. The CDR3 sequence: CASRKGFSRRRCNQPQHF. The CDR3, as DNA: TGCGCCAGCCGAAAGGGTTTTTCGAGGCGTCGTTGCAATCAGCCCCAGCATTTT.